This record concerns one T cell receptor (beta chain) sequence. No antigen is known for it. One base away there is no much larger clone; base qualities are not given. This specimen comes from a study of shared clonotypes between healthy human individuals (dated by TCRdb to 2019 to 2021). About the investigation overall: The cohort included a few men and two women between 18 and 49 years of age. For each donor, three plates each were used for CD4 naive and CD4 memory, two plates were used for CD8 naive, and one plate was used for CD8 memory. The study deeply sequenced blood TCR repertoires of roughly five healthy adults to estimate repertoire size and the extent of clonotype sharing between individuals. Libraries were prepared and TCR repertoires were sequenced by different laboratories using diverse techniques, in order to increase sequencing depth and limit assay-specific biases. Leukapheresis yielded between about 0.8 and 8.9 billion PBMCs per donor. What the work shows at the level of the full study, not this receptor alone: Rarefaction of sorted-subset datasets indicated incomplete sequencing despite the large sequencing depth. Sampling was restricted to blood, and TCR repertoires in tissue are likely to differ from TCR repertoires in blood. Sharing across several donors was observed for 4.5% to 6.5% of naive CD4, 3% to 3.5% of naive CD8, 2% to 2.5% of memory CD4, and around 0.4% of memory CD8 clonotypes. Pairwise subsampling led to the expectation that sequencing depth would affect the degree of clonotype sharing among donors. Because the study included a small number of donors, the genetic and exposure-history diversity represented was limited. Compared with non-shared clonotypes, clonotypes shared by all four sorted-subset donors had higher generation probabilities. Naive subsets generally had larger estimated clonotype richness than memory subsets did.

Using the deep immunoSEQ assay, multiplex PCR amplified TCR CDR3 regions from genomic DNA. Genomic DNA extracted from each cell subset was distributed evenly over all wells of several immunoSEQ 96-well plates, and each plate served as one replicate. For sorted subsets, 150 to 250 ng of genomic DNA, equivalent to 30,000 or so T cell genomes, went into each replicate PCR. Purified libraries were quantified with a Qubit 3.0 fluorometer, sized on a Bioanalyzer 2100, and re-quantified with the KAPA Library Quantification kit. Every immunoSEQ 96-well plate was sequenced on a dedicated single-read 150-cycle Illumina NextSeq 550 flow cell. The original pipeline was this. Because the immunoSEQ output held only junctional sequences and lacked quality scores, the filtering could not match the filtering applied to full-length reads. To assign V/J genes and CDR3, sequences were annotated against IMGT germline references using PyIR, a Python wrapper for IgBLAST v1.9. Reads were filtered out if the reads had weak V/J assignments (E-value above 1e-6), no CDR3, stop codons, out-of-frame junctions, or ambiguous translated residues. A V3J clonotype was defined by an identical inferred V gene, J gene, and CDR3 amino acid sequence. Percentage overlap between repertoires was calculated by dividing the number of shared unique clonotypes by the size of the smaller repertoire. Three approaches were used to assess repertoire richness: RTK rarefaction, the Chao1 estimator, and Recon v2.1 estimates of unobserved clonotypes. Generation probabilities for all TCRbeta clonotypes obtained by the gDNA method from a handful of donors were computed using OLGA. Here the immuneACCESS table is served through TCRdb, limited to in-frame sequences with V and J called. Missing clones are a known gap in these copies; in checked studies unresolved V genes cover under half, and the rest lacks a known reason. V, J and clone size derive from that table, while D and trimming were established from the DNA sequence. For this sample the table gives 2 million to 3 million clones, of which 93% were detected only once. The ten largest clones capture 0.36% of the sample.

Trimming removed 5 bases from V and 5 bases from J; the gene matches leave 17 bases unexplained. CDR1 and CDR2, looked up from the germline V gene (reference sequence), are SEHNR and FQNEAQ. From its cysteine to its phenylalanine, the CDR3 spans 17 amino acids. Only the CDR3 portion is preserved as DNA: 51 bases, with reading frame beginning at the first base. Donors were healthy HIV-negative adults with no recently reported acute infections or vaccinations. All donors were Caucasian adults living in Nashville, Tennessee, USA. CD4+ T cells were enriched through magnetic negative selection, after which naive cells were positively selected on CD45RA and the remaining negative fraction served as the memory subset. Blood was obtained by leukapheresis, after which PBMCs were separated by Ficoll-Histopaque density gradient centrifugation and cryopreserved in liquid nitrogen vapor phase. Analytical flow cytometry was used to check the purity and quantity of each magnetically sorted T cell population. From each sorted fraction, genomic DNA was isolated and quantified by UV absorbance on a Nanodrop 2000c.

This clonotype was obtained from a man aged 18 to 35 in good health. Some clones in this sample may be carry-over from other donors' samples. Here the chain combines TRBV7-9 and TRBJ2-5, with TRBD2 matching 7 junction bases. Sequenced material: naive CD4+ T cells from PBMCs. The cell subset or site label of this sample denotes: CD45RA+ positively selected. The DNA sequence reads TGTGCCAGCAGCCGACCTCCTAGCGGCAAAGCGGAGGAGACCCAGTACTTC. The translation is CASSRPPSGKAEETQYF. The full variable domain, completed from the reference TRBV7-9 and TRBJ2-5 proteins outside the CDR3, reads DTGVSQNPRHKITKRGQNVTFRCDPISEHNRLYWYRQTLGQGPEFLTYFQNEAQLEKSRLLSDRFSAERPKGSFSTLEIQRTEQGDSAMYLCASSRPPSGKAEETQYFGPGTRLLVL.